The rows below give T cell receptor beta chains drawn from one sample of a study of T cells in Graves' hyperthyroidism and ophthalmopathy. In TCRdb, the multiplex PCR reads were re-called with MiXCR into one record per CDR3 protein. This table holds approximately 430,000 distinct CDR3 sequences, more than 15% found once. The specimen was blood. The source of these receptors is a woman under 30 with Graves' hyperthyroidism. CDR3s include the opening cysteine and the closing phenylalanine or tryptophan. The D gene is left open where the match is weak. Size tells how often a clone was seen (once, few, many) or the class of an expanded clone, and some rows leave it out.

j_call | d_call | clone_size | v_call | cdr3_aa | cdr3_nt
TRBJ2-3 | . | many | TRBV20-1 | CSAFALRLFPDTQYF | TGCAGTGCTTTCGCTTTGAGGTTGTTCCCAGATACGCAGTATTTT
TRBJ2-7 | TRBD1 | many | TRBV6-1 | CASRWDRGDYEQYF | TGTGCCAGCAGGTGGGACAGGGGGGACTACGAGCAGTACTTC
TRBJ2-2 | . | . | TRBV4-1 | CASSQESGRTGELFF | TGCGCCAGCAGCCAAGAGAGTGGTAGGACCGGGGAGCTGTTTTTT
TRBJ2-2 | . | few | TRBV9 | CASSVAGGGAGGTGELFF | TGTGCCAGCAGCGTAGCTGGGGGGGGCGCAGGAGGAACCGGGGAGCTGTTTTTT
TRBJ2-3 | . | . | TRBV27 | CASSLGGGSDTQYF | TGTGCCAGCAGTCTCGGGGGCGGGTCAGATACGCAGTATTTT
TRBJ2-7 | TRBD1 | many | TRBV28 | CASSFPGQGGDYEQYF | TGTGCCAGCAGTTTCCCCGGACAGGGGGGTGACTACGAGCAGTACTTC
TRBJ1-1 | . | many | TRBV9 | CASSVADYMNTEAFF | TGTGCCAGCAGCGTAGCCGACTACATGAACACTGAAGCTTTCTTT
TRBJ2-7 | . | . | TRBV28 | CASSFLTDGYEQYF | TGTGCCAGCAGTTTTCTAACTGACGGCTACGAGCAGTACTTC
TRBJ2-5 | . | many | TRBV15 | CATSRTDSSFVETQYF | TGTGCCACCAGCAGAACGGACAGTAGCTTCGTAGAGACCCAGTACTTC
TRBJ2-1 | . | . | TRBV4-2 | CASSQSGNEQFF | TGTGCCAGCAGCCAATCAGGGAATGAGCAGTTCTTC
TRBJ2-3 | TRBD1 | . | TRBV25-1 | CASTISIRGLWDTQYF | TGTGCCAGCACTATCAGTATCAGGGGGCTGTGGGATACGCAGTATTTT
TRBJ1-2 | . | few | TRBV7-9 | CASNILAASDRVYGYTF | TGTGCCAGCAATATTTTAGCGGCTAGCGATAGGGTCTATGGCTACACCTTC
TRBJ2-4 | TRBD1 | few | TRBV4-2 | CASSQEYGTGLNLAKNIQYF | TGTGCCAGCAGCCAAGAGTACGGGACAGGGCTTAATCTAGCCAAAAACATTCAGTACTTC
TRBJ2-7 | . | many | TRBV27 | CASRPGFSRGYEQYF | TGTGCCAGCAGACCGGGATTCTCTCGGGGTTACGAGCAGTACTTC
TRBJ2-5 | TRBD1 | many | TRBV28 | CASSEGAKETQYF | TGTGCCAGCAGCGAGGGGGCGAAAGAGACCCAGTACTTC
TRBJ1-1 | . | many | TRBV7-3 | CASSPGPNTEAFF | TGTGCCAGCAGCCCGGGGCCGAACACTGAAGCTTTCTTT
TRBJ2-7 | . | many | TRBV7-9 | CASRSGAGEQYF | TGTGCCAGCCGATCCGGGGCGGGAGAGCAGTACTTC
TRBJ2-7 | TRBD1 | many | TRBV7-9 | CASSFGTGGYEQYF | TGTGCCAGCAGCTTCGGGACAGGGGGTTACGAGCAGTACTTC
TRBJ1-6 | TRBD1 | few | TRBV14 | CASSSRTGSNSPLHF | TGTGCCAGCAGCAGTAGGACAGGGTCGAATTCACCCCTCCACTTT
TRBJ2-3 | TRBD2 | many | TRBV3-1 | CASSQAGTSASSTDTQYF | TGTGCCAGCAGCCAGGCCGGGACTAGCGCGTCTAGCACAGATACGCAGTATTTT
TRBJ2-3 | . | . | TRBV5-1 | CASRAEASTDTQYF | TGCGCCAGCAGAGCGGAGGCTAGCACAGATACGCAGTATTTT
TRBJ2-7 | TRBD1 | . | TRBV27 | CASSPTATGGRYEQYF | TGTGCCAGCAGCCCTACCGCGACAGGGGGTCGTTACGAGCAGTACTTC
TRBJ2-3 | . | few | TRBV15 | CATSRALTSTDTQYF | TGTGCCACCAGCAGAGCCCTAACTAGCACAGATACGCAGTATTTT
TRBJ2-1 | TRBD2 | . | TRBV19 | CASSIILAAYNEQFF | TGTGCCAGTAGTATAATACTAGCGGCCTACAATGAGCAGTTCTTC
TRBJ1-4 | . | . | TRBV20-1 | CSARQQPNEKLFF | TGCAGTGCTAGACAGCAACCTAATGAAAAACTGTTTTTT
TRBJ1-2 | TRBD1 | many | TRBV18 | CASSGTGVHYGYTF | TGTGCCAGCTCGGGGACAGGGGTGCACTATGGCTACACCTTC
TRBJ2-3 | . | . | TRBV18 | CASSPTGPGHTDTQYF | TGTGCCAGCTCACCTACCGGCCCCGGACACACAGATACGCAGTATTTT
TRBJ1-4 | . | many | TRBV27 | CASSLFGGGGEKLFF | TGTGCCAGCAGTTTATTTGGGGGGGGTGGTGAAAAACTGTTTTTT